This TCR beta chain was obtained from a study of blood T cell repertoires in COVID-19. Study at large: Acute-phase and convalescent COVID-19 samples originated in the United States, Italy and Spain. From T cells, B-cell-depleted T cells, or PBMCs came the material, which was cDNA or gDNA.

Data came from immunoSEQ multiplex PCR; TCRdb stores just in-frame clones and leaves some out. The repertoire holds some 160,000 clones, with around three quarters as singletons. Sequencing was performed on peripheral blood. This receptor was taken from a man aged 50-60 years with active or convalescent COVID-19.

DNA for the CDR3: TGTGCCAGCAGTCCAGGTTTCGAATCACCCCTCCACTTT. This translates into CASSPGFESPLHF. The chain employs TRBV12-3 or TRBV12-4 and TRBJ1-6; no clear D gene. The CDR3 sequence is 13 residues long. Trimming took 5 bases from V and 10 from J, leaving 12 bases between them.